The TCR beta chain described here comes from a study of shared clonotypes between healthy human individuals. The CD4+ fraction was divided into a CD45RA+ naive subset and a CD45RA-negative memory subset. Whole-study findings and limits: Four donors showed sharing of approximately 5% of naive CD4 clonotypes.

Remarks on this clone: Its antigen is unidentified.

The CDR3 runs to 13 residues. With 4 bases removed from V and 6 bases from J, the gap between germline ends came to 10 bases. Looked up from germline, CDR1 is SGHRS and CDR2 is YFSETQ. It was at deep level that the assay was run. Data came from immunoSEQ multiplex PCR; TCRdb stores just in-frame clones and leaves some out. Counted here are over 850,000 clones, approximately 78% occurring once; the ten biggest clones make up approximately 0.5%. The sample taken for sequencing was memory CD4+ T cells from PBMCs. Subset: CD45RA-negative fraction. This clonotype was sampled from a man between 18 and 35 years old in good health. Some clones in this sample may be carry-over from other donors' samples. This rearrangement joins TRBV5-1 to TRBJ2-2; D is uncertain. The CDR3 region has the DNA TGCGCCAGCAGCCAAGAATTCCCCGGGGAGCTGTTTTTT. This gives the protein CASSQEFPGELFF.